Shown below are 2 T cell receptor beta chains from a single sample sequenced in a study of CD8 T cells in ankylosing spondylitis. Points from the study as a whole: Blood from ankylosing spondylitis patients appeared to carry a characteristic roughly 8-variant TCR beta motif.

Antigens of these TCRs are unknown. TCRdb called the 5' RACE reads again in MiXCR, with one record for every CDR3 protein. This sample yields about 540,000 distinct CDR3 sequences, of which roughly an eighth are seen a single time; over 6.5% belongs to the top ten. Sequenced sample: blood, either unsorted or a sorted T cell fraction (not recorded which). The receptors shown here come from a male donor with ankylosing spondylitis.

The rearrangement joins TRBV10-1 to TRBJ2-3; 9 nucleotides align to TRBD2. The germline gives CDR1 WNHNN, CDR2 SYGVQD (reference sequence). After removal of 7 bases from V and 6 bases from J, the junction contained 20 bases not matched to a gene. The CDR3 consists of 18 residues. The CDR3 region has the DNA TGCGCCAGCACCTCACCATTTGGGACTAGCTGTGGTCGGGATACGCAGTATTTT. It translates to CASTSPFGTSCGRDTQYF.

This clonotype was observed a handful of times. The genes are TRBV27 and TRBJ1-6, with D maybe TRBD1 (5 bases). V lost 4 bases and J lost 5, with 18 bases in between. This CDR3 contains 17 residues. The germline V gene has CDR1 MNHEY and CDR2 SMNVEV (reference sequence). CDR3 DNA sequence: TGTGCCAGCAGTTACTCGACCGGGACGTCCCATAATTCACCCCTCCACTTT. Its protein product is CASSYSTGTSHNSPLHF.